The present T cell receptor beta chain was sequenced within a study of regulatory T cells in long-lasting Graves disease. Study-wide points: TRBV28, TRBJ1-2 and TRBJ2-5 emerged as the favored segments in persistent disease. Persistent patients shared some 2,900 public clonotypes among themselves. Newly diagnosed patients shared fewer, at roughly 970.

The CDR3 is 15 amino acids. Germline-derived CDR1 and CDR2 are MNHEY and SVGEGT. Trimming pared 5 bases from V and 3 bases from J, leaving 17 bases between. This clonotype was seen repeatedly, ten times or more. What it recognizes is unknown. Time point meaning: persistent/refractory GD, antithyroid drugs over 5 years with positive TRAb. There was RNA extracted from PBMCs, and the TCR library was made from it. Patients hailed from an endocrinology department in Xi'an, China. Libraries of TCR beta came from iRepertoire HTBI primers plus Arm-PCR of CDR3 regions. TCRdb re-called the multiplex PCR reads through MiXCR, storing one row per CDR3 protein. Found here are 430,000 or so distinct CDR3 sequences, under 25% of them singletons; the top ten hold 14%.

The receptor was isolated from a female donor with Graves disease. Sequencing was performed on peripheral blood mononuclear cells (PBMCs), taken when the disease was refractory, from a patient treated with antithyroid drugs. The rearrangement uses TRBV6-2 or TRBV6-3 and TRBJ2-7; TRBD1 might be the D (6 bases). DNA of the CDR3: TGTGCCAGCAGTCAAAAGTCGGACAGAGTCTACGAGCAGTACTTC. Translating gives CASSQKSDRVYEQYF.